This T cell receptor beta chain was identified in a study of Ad26.COV2.S vaccination and SARS-CoV-2 variants. For the study at large: In the study, Ad26.COV2.S was injected intramuscularly once, or twice 56 days apart.

General observations from the study: Vaccine and placebo recipients had comparable breadth of non-spike TCRs.

As to this clone: Antigen unknown.

Sequenced by immunoSEQ multiplex PCR; TCRdb stores in-frame clones only, minus some. The profile shows around 250,000 clones, around 88% of them singletons. Specified treatment: around 19 received Ad26.COV2.S at low or high dose, single or two shots; about five received placebo; per-sample allocation not given. Sample collection was performed on day 63 after the first vaccine or placebo injection. This adult donor, from Boston, was 18-55 years old. The CDR3 loop spans 14 amino acids. The germline CDR1 and CDR2 sequences are SGDLS and YYNGEE. V lost 0 bases, J lost 0 bases, and 7 bases lay in between. The gene calls are TRBV9 and TRBJ2-7; tentative D call: TRBD1 (5 bases). The source is a person aged 18-60 years who received the Ad26.COV2.S COVID-19 vaccine or a placebo. This material consisted of peripheral blood, taken in a trial of Ad26.COV2.S vaccine versus placebo. The chain's CDR3 is CASSVADNSYEQYF. The CDR3 DNA is TGTGCCAGCAGCGTAGCGGACAACTCCTACGAGCAGTACTTC.